These 30 T cell receptor beta chains came from one sample sequenced in a study of a mutant IDH1 vaccine in newly diagnosed glioma. Documented time point: week 23, last vaccination. Every vaccination contained 300 ug of the mutant IDH1 20-mer peptide and was paired with topical imiquimod. The antigens for these receptors are not known. TCRdb's table, derived via immunoSEQ multiplex PCR, lists solely in-frame clones and lacks some. The sample consists of tens of thousands of clones, 80% to 90% of them appearing once. The specimen comprised PBMCs, sampled from a glioma patient whose treatment included an IDH1 peptide vaccine. These receptor sequences come from a middle-aged woman with glioma. Some clones in this sample may be carry-over from other donors' samples.

The rearrangement links TRBV7-6 to TRBJ2-2, with 9 bases aligning to TRBD1. CDR3 length: 18 residues. Germline V lookup: CDR1 SGHVS, CDR2 FNYEAQ. V lost 5 bases, J lost 5 bases, and 15 bases stayed unmatched. CDR3 protein: CASSPPPYRTGVTGELFF. CDR3 bases: TGTGCCAGCAGCCCTCCCCCCTATCGGACAGGGGTAACCGGGGAGCTGTTTTTT. Full variable domain (rest looked up from reference TRBV7-6 and TRBJ2-2): GAGVSQSPRYKVTKRGQDVALRCDPISGHVSLYWYRQALGQGPEFLTYFNYEAQQDKSGLPNDRFSAERPEGSISTLTIQRTEQRDSAMYRCASSPPPYRTGVTGELFFGEGSRLTVL.

With respect to this clone: Other DNA sequences of this sample code for an identical CDR3. The chain uses TRBV5-1 and TRBJ2-3; D is possibly TRBD1 (5 bases). The CDR3 has 14 amino acids. Germline values: CDR1 SGHRS, CDR2 YFSETQ. V dropped 0 bases and J dropped 1 base, with 6 bases sitting between them. This chain's CDR3 is CASSLEGGTDTQYF. The CDR3 DNA is TGCGCCAGCAGCTTGGAAGGGGGCACAGATACGCAGTATTTT.

The chain couples TRBV5-4 to TRBJ2-3, with TRBD1 as a possible D gene (5 bases). With 6 bases removed from V and 5 bases from J, the gap between germline ends came to 16 bases. The germline CDR1 and CDR2 sequences are SGHNT and YYREEE (reference sequence). CDR3 length: 14 amino acids. In nucleotides, the CDR3 is TGTGCCAGCACCCTCAATCAGGGTGGAGATACGCAGTATTTT. Its translation: CASTLNQGGDTQYF.

The chain is built from TRBV6-5 and TRBJ1-1; D is ambiguous. Between the trimmed V and J ends, which lost 5 bases and 1 base, there was a span of 5 bases. Germline V gives CDR1 MNHEY, CDR2 SVGAGI. This CDR3 has 12 residues. CDR3 nucleotides: TGTGCCAGCAGTCCAACGAACACTGAAGCTTTCTTT. Translation gives CASSPTNTEAFF.

This clone was counted a single time. This rearrangement joins TRBV6-6 to TRBJ1-2; perhaps TRBD1 as D (6 bases). Trimming pared 6 bases from V and 4 bases from J, leaving 12 bases between. The V gene's germline CDR1 is MNHNY and CDR2 SVGAGI (reference sequence). This CDR3 has 13 amino acids. CDR3 loop: CASSRDTPYGYTF. The CDR3 coding sequence is TGTGCCAGCAGCCGGGACACTCCCTATGGCTACACCTTC.

This rearrangement joins TRBV6-5 to TRBJ2-7; 11 nucleotides line up with TRBD2. In germline, CDR1 is MNHEY, CDR2 SVGAGI. The CDR3 is 14 amino acids. V was pared by 6 bases and J by 4 bases, with 5 bases of the junction left unmatched. CDR3 bases: TGTGCCAGCAGGTCTAGCGGGGGGCCTTACGAGCAGTACTTC. The encoded protein is CASRSSGGPYEQYF.

This clone was recorded a few times. This chain connects TRBV14 to TRBJ1-2; D is uncertain. CDR3 length equals 15 residues. CDR1 SGHDN and CDR2 FVKESK come from the germline V gene. V was trimmed by 1 base and J by 4 bases, leaving 13 bases between them. The CDR3 DNA sequence: TGTGCCAGCAGCCAAGTCCTCGGGCCATCCTATGGCTACACCTTC. Its protein is CASSQVLGPSYGYTF.

The CDR3 DNA follows: TGTGCCAGCAGCTTAGCGGGGGGGGCCGGGGAGCTGTTTTTT. Protein product: CASSLAGGAGELFF. This chain connects TRBV11-1 to TRBJ2-2; TRBD2 matches at 7 bases. Germline assignment: CDR1 SGHAT and CDR2 FQDESV (reference sequence). V lost 0 bases to trimming and J lost 6 bases; unmatched junction nucleotides: 1. CDR3 length: 14 residues. Full variable domain (outside the CDR3, taken from reference TRBV11-1 and TRBJ2-2): EAEVAQSPRYKITEKSQAVAFWCDPISGHATLYWYRQILGQGPELLVQFQDESVVDDSQLPKDRFSAERLKGVDSTLKIQPAELGDSAMYLCASSLAGGAGELFFGEGSRLTVL.

The V call is TRBV15, the J call TRBJ1-5; D may be TRBD1 (5 bases). Trimming cost V 4 bases and J 3 bases, with 16 bases left between them. The CDR3 spans 16 residues. The germline V gene encodes CDR1 LNHNV and CDR2 YYDKDF (reference sequence). The CDR3 region has the DNA TGTGCCACCAGCACCACGACCGGGGCCCCCAATCAGCCCCAGCATTTT. It specifies CATSTTTGAPNQPQHF.

The rearrangement joins TRBV30 to TRBJ2-7, with 8 bases lining up with TRBD1. This CDR3 is 13 amino acids long. Germline V gene data show CDR1 as GTSNPN and CDR2 as SVGIG (reference sequence). Losses at the gene ends were 7 bases for V and 4 bases for J; bases not matched to a gene: 9. In nucleotides, the CDR3 is TGTGCCTACCAGGGGGCGGGACGATACGAGCAGTACTTC. Protein product: CAYQGAGRYEQYF. The variable domain in full, completed from reference TRBV30 and TRBJ2-7, reads SQTIHQWPATLVQPVGSPLSLECTVEGTSNPNLYWYRQAAGRGLQLLFYSVGIGQISSEVPQNLSASRPQDRQFILSSKKLLLSDSGFYLCAYQGAGRYEQYFGPGTRLTVT.

This chain uses TRBV11-2 with TRBJ2-7; TRBD2 is a possible D gene (6 bases). The CDR3 extends over 13 amino acids. Germline lookup yields CDR1 SGHAT and CDR2 FQNNGV. V lost 6 bases and J 6 bases, leaving 15 bases between the germline ends. The CDR3 sequence is CASSTGTSAEQYF. The CDR3 DNA is TGTGCCAGCAGTACCGGGACTTCCGCCGAGCAGTACTTC.

The CDR3 DNA is TGTGCCAGCAGCAACTGGATTGTCAATCAGCCCCAGCATTTT. This gives the protein CASSNWIVNQPQHF. V usage is TRBV7-2 and J usage is TRBJ1-5, with D uncertain. Trimming took 5 bases from V and 3 from J, leaving 11 bases between them. Germline assignment: CDR1 SGHTA and CDR2 FQGNSA. This CDR3 is built from 14 residues.

The V and J genes are TRBV5-1 and TRBJ2-5; 9 bases agree with TRBD2. The V gene's germline CDR1 is SGHRS and CDR2 YFSETQ. This CDR3 comprises 14 residues. V gave up 1 base and J gave up 2 bases; unmatched junction bases: 0. The DNA of the CDR3 is TGCGCCAGCAGCTTGCTAGCGGGGCAAGAGACCCAGTACTTC. It is translated as CASSLLAGQETQYF. Based on the CDR3 plus reference TRBV5-1 and TRBJ2-5, the full variable domain is KAGVTQTPRYLIKTRGQQVTLSCSPISGHRSVSWYQQTPGQGLQFLFEYFSETQRNKGNFPGRFSGRQFSNSRSEMNVSTLELGDSALYLCASSLLAGQETQYFGPGTRLLVL.

The chain joins TRBV10-3 to TRBJ1-1, with D uncertain. The CDR3 length is 13 residues. Between the trimmed V and J ends, which lost 4 bases and 1 base, there was a span of 7 bases. Germline lookup yields CDR1 ENHRY and CDR2 SYGVKD. The CDR3 DNA reads as TGTGCCATCAGTGCGGGTCGGAACACTGAAGCTTTCTTT. Translated, it gives CAISAGRNTEAFF.

This chain connects TRBV27 to TRBJ1-6, with TRBD1 matching 8 bases. The CDR3 has 18 residues. Trimming took 3 bases from V and 5 from J; bases not matched to a gene: 12. Germline V gene lookup returns CDR1 MNHEY and CDR2 SMNVEV (reference sequence). CDR3 in DNA: TGTGCCAGCAGTTTCTCCCGGACAGGGATTGGTGATAATTCACCCCTCCACTTT. Translating gives CASSFSRTGIGDNSPLHF.

V gene TRBV2 combines with J gene TRBJ2-1; TRBD1 agrees at 8 bases. The V and J ends lost 7 bases and 8 bases, in that order; junction bases with no gene match: 4. CDR3 length equals 12 residues. Germline CDR1 reads SNHLY; CDR2 reads FYNNEI. The CDR3 nucleotides are TGTGCCAGCAAAGACAGGGGCGATGAGCAGTTCTTC. Its translation: CASKDRGDEQFF. The entire variable domain, with the rest obtained from reference TRBV2 and TRBJ2-1, is as follows: EPEVTQTPSHQVTQMGQEVILRCVPISNHLYFYWYRQILGQKVEFLVSFYNNEISEKSEIFDDQFSVERPDGSNFTLKIRSTKLEDSAMYFCASKDRGDEQFFGPGTRLTVL.

V gene TRBV7-8 combines with J gene TRBJ2-1; D assignment may be TRBD1 or TRBD2 (6 bases each). V dropped 2 bases and J dropped 7 bases, with 21 bases sitting between them. The germline V gene has CDR1 SGHVS and CDR2 FQNEAQ. The CDR3 covers 17 residues. As DNA, the CDR3 is TGTGCCAGCAGCTTAACAGCTCCAGGGGAGGCGAGGAATGAGCAGTTCTTC. Translating it yields CASSLTAPGEARNEQFF.

The chain recombines TRBV11-2 with TRBJ2-2, with D uncertain. V lost 1 base and J 0 bases, leaving 12 bases between the germline ends. The CDR3 is 17 amino acids. CDR1 and CDR2 from the germline V gene are SGHAT and FQNNGV. The CDR3 here is CASSLGRSHANTGELFF. The DNA for the CDR3 is TGTGCCAGCAGCTTAGGTCGTTCCCACGCGAACACCGGGGAGCTGTTTTTT. The entire variable domain, with the rest obtained from reference TRBV11-2 and TRBJ2-2, is as follows: EAGVAQSPRYKIIEKRQSVAFWCNPISGHATLYWYQQILGQGPKLLIQFQNNGVVDDSQLPKDRFSAERLKGVDSTLKIQPAKLEDSAVYLCASSLGRSHANTGELFFGEGSRLTVL.

This clone was detected only a few times. V and J are TRBV7-8 and TRBJ1-1, with D possibly being TRBD1 (5 bases). This CDR3 spans 14 amino acids. The germline V gene encodes CDR1 SGHVS and CDR2 FQNEAQ. V was clipped by 3 bases and J by 1 base, with 9 bases between them. The CDR3 region is CASSLGLENTEAFF. CDR3 nucleotides: TGTGCCAGCAGCTTGGGACTGGAGAACACTGAAGCTTTCTTT.

This clone was counted a single time. The rearrangement uses TRBV2 and TRBJ2-3, with a possible D match to TRBD2 (6 bases). This CDR3 has 16 amino acids. Germline V CDR1 and CDR2: SNHLY, FYNNEI. Trimming left V 3 bases short and J 4 bases short, with 17 bases between. In DNA form, the CDR3 reads TGTGCCAGCAGTGACTTATTGAGGACTAATCCAGATACGCAGTATTTT. Translating gives CASSDLLRTNPDTQYF.

V and J are TRBV6-5 and TRBJ1-2; D possibly corresponds to TRBD1 (5 bases). Germline values: CDR1 MNHEY, CDR2 SVGAGI. The CDR3 extends over 13 amino acids. Trimming removed 6 bases at V and 8 bases at J, with 16 bases between. As DNA, the CDR3 is TGTGCCAGCAGGGAGGGGAGTTTTAGCGGCTACACCTTC. Protein product: CASREGSFSGYTF.

In DNA, the CDR3 is TGTGCCAGCAGCTTAGGCAGGTTCAATCAGCCCCAGCATTTT. As protein: CASSLGRFNQPQHF. V and J are TRBV7-9 and TRBJ1-5; D not certain. Germline CDR1 SEHNR, CDR2 FQNEAQ (reference sequence). The CDR3 covers 14 residues. Trimming left V 1 base short and J 3 bases short, with 7 bases between.

CDR3 amino acids: CASSPPGADTQYF. The CDR3, as DNA: TGTGCCAGCAGCCCACCCGGGGCAGATACGCAGTATTTT. The chain combines TRBV7-2 with TRBJ2-3, with D perhaps matching TRBD2 (5 bases). Trimming left V 5 bases short and J 4 bases short, with 10 bases between. This CDR3 comprises 13 residues. Germline V gives CDR1 SGHTA, CDR2 FQGNSA.

In nucleotides, the CDR3 is TGTGCCAGCTCACCCTCTAGCGGGGGGACCACAGCCAAAAACATTCAGTACTTC. As protein: CASSPSSGGTTAKNIQYF. The chain is built from TRBV18 and TRBJ2-4; 11 positions match TRBD2. With 3 bases clipped from V and 0 bases from J, the junction kept 7 bases outside the gene matches. From germline, CDR1 is KGHSH and CDR2 LQKENI. The CDR3 is made up of 18 amino acids.

This rearrangement joins TRBV7-2 to TRBJ2-7; tentative D call: TRBD1 (5 bases). The CDR3 has 15 residues. Germline-derived CDR1 and CDR2 are SGHTA and FQGNSA. Trimming removed 1 base at V and 2 bases at J, with 12 bases between. CDR3 DNA: TGTGCCAGCAGCTTAGGATATGGCAGGGCCTACGAGCAGTACTTC. Its protein is CASSLGYGRAYEQYF.

The V gene is TRBV30, the J gene TRBJ1-5, with TRBD1 as a possible D gene (5 bases). CDR1 and CDR2 (germline): GTSNPN, SVGIG (reference sequence). This CDR3 contains 12 residues. Trimming left V 3 bases short and J 7 bases short, with 10 bases between. In nucleotides, the CDR3 is TGTGCCTGGAGCCAGGGTAAACAGCCCCAGCATTTT. Translating it yields CAWSQGKQPQHF.

This clone appeared once. The chain couples TRBV7-2 to TRBJ1-5; perhaps TRBD1 as D (6 bases). V was shortened by 4 bases and J by 0 bases, with 13 bases between the two germline ends. The germline V gene encodes CDR1 SGHTA and CDR2 FQGNSA. The CDR3 totals 16 residues. The CDR3 sequence is CASSYRQGNSNQPQHF. The CDR3 nucleotides are TGTGCCAGCAGCTACCGTCAGGGGAATAGCAATCAGCCCCAGCATTTT.

The rearrangement links TRBV30 to TRBJ2-1; 8 nucleotides agree with TRBD1. After removal of 2 bases from V and 8 bases from J, the junction contained 14 bases not matched to a gene. The CDR3 runs 16 residues. Germline V lookup: CDR1 GTSNPN, CDR2 SVGIG (reference sequence). The CDR3 loop reads CAWSPPGTGSWDEQFF. The DNA for the CDR3 is TGTGCCTGGAGTCCCCCCGGGACAGGTTCCTGGGATGAGCAGTTCTTC.

The gene calls are TRBV12-5 and TRBJ1-5, with 9 bases fitting TRBD1. Germline V gene sequence: CDR1 LGHNT, CDR2 FRNRAP. The V segment lost 3 bases and the J segment 6 bases; nucleotides outside the gene matches: 6. The CDR3 covers 15 residues. This CDR3 is CASGFTGGVGQPQHF. CDR3 DNA: TGTGCTAGTGGTTTTACAGGGGGCGTCGGTCAGCCCCAGCATTTT.

The chain carries TRBV27 and TRBJ2-7, with 8 bases fitting TRBD1. The CDR3 extends over 15 amino acids. V shed 3 bases, J shed 5 bases, and the junction held 9 bases outside the gene matches. CDR1 is MNHEY and CDR2 is SMNVEV in the germline V gene (reference sequence). In DNA, the CDR3 is TGTGCCAGCAGTTTGTCCCGGGACAGGATCCACGAGCAGTACTTC. Translated: CASSLSRDRIHEQYF.